A single sample gave rise to the 17 T cell receptor beta chains below, sequenced in a study of T cell responses to AZD1222 COVID-19 vaccine. Clones were sequenced by immunoSEQ multiplex PCR, and TCRdb holds only the in-frame ones, with some missing. The table includes 150,000 to 200,000 clones, more than 80% detected once. Here the sequenced sample was peripheral blood, taken on day 0 of AZD1222 vaccination. These TCRs come from an adult in good health.

The rearrangement uses TRBV10-3 and TRBJ1-1; D gene ambiguous. Germline CDR1 reads ENHRY; CDR2 reads SYGVKD. Between the trimmed V and J ends, which lost 4 bases and 1 base, there was a span of 7 bases. The CDR3 length is 13 residues. CDR3 in amino acids: CAISALKNTEAFF. CDR3 nucleotide sequence: TGTGCCATCAGTGCTCTGAAGAACACTGAAGCTTTCTTT.

This chain links TRBV18 with TRBJ2-5; 7 nucleotides align to TRBD1. The CDR3 runs to 14 residues. J was trimmed by 5 bases and V by 1 base; bases with no gene match: 4. CDR1 KGHSH and CDR2 LQKENI come from the germline V gene. The CDR3 loop is CASSPQGALETQYF. The CDR3 DNA reads TGTGCCAGCTCACCACAGGGGGCGTTGGAGACCCAGTACTTC.

The rearrangement uses TRBV7-8 and TRBJ2-5; possible D gene TRBD1, 7 bases. V gave up 5 bases and J gave up 1 base, with 11 bases separating them. The CDR3 has 14 amino acids. The germline V gene encodes CDR1 SGHVS and CDR2 FQNEAQ. The CDR3 DNA reads as TGTGCCAGCAGCGGGCGGGACAGCCAAGAGACCCAGTACTTC. This gives the protein CASSGRDSQETQYF.

This clone has only one observation. The V and J genes are TRBV29-1 and TRBJ2-3, with 9 nucleotides matching TRBD1. The CDR3 has 15 residues. Per the germline V gene, CDR1 is SQVTM and CDR2 is ANQGSEA. J was trimmed by 0 bases and V by 6 bases; bases with no gene match: 7. CDR3: CSVTGGISSTDTQYF. The CDR3 DNA is TGCAGCGTCACAGGGGGCATCTCTAGCACAGATACGCAGTATTTT.

The rearrangement joins TRBV6-5 to TRBJ2-7; D is ambiguous. The CDR3 spans 11 residues. Germline V gene lookup returns CDR1 MNHEY and CDR2 SVGAGI. Trimming took off 6 bases at V and 2 bases at J, with 5 bases between the two ends. The CDR3 loop reads CASRHTYEQYF. The CDR3 coding sequence is TGTGCCAGCAGACACACCTACGAGCAGTACTTC.

The rearrangement joins TRBV9 to TRBJ1-1, with D perhaps TRBD1 (6 bases). Germline V gene data show CDR1 as SGDLS and CDR2 as YYNGEE. The ends were cut back, 2 bases at V and 0 bases at J, with 20 bases in the middle. CDR3 size: 18 residues. CDR3 nucleotide sequence: TGTGCCAGCAGCGTTGGACAGCTGGTATCAGGAATGAACACTGAAGCTTTCTTT. This encodes CASSVGQLVSGMNTEAFF.

The rearrangement joins TRBV6-5 to TRBJ2-2; D not resolved. CDR3 length: 13 residues. V shed 10 bases and J shed 5 bases, with 14 bases lying between them. Germline V gene sequence: CDR1 MNHEY, CDR2 SVGAGI. CDR3 region: CATISAGTGELFF. DNA of the CDR3: TGTGCCACCATTTCTGCCGGGACCGGGGAGCTGTTTTTT.

The rearrangement joins TRBV3-1 (or the pseudogene TRBV3-2) to TRBJ2-3, with 9 bases identical to TRBD2. Germline values: CDR1 LGHDT, CDR2 YNNKEL (reference sequence). The CDR3 is made up of 15 amino acids. The V gene end was trimmed by 4 bases and the J gene end by 5 bases; junction bases not matched to a gene: 7. CDR3 region: CASSRPSGTGDTQYF. The CDR3, as DNA: TGTGCCAGCAGCCGACCTAGCGGGACCGGAGATACGCAGTATTTT.

The chain joins TRBV7-9 to TRBJ2-7, with D maybe TRBD1 (5 bases). The CDR3 loop spans 14 amino acids. CDR1 and CDR2 (germline): SEHNR, FQNEAQ (reference sequence). With 5 bases removed from V and 3 bases from J, the gap between germline ends came to 14 bases. CDR3: CASSPGQKNYEQYV. CDR3 sequence (DNA): TGTGCCAGCAGCCCCGGACAAAAAAACTACGAGCAGTACGTC.

J is TRBJ1-4 and V is TRBV7-2, with TRBD1 as a possible D gene (6 bases). CDR1 is SGHTA, CDR2 FQGNSA, per germline. This CDR3 comprises 15 residues. V was pared by 3 bases and J by 5 bases, with 13 bases between. CDR3 residues: CASSFSWGPNEKLFF. CDR3 nucleotides: TGTGCCAGCAGCTTCAGTTGGGGGCCCAATGAAAAACTGTTTTTT.

The CDR3 sequence: CASRWGASRTEAFF. CDR3 nucleotide sequence: TGTGCCAGCAGGTGGGGCGCGTCTCGCACTGAAGCTTTCTTT. V and J are TRBV6-5 and TRBJ1-1, with D possibly matching TRBD1 (5 bases). Germline values: CDR1 MNHEY, CDR2 SVGAGI. CDR3 length: 14 amino acids. Trimming stripped 6 bases from V and 4 bases from J, with 15 bases between.

The chain employs TRBV6-5 and TRBJ2-2, with 10 positions matching TRBD1. Losses at the gene ends were 0 bases for V and 13 bases for J; bases not matched to a gene: 8. The CDR3 contains 15 residues. Germline loops: CDR1 MNHEY, CDR2 SVGAGI. This CDR3 is CASSYSWTGGGRLFF. DNA for the CDR3: TGTGCCAGCAGTTACTCATGGACAGGGGGGGGAAGGCTGTTTTTT.

Worth noting for this clone: Being one base from a much bigger clone, this may be a read error. This rearrangement joins TRBV4-3 to TRBJ2-1, with 9 bases identical to TRBD2. The CDR3 has 15 amino acids. With 4 bases clipped from V and 10 bases from J, the junction kept 11 bases outside the gene matches. Germline assignment: CDR1 LGHNA and CDR2 YSLEER. CDR3 nucleotides: TGCGCCAGCAGCCTAGCTCGCGGGGCGGGGGGGGAGCAGTTCTTC. This sequence encodes CASSLARGAGGEQFF.

The rearrangement uses TRBV11-1 and TRBJ2-1; D is possibly TRBD2 (5 bases). Germline V gives CDR1 SGHAT, CDR2 FQDESV (reference sequence). The CDR3 totals 15 residues. The V gene lost 0 bases and the J gene lost 0 bases, with 6 bases spanning the gap. CDR3 residues: CASSLAGSSYNEQFF. CDR3 coding DNA: TGTGCCAGCAGCTTAGCAGGGAGCTCCTACAATGAGCAGTTCTTC.

The chain couples TRBV28 to TRBJ2-3; D not resolved. V lost 4 bases, J lost 2 bases, and 1 base lay in between. The CDR3 has 11 residues. Looked up from germline, CDR1 is MDHEN and CDR2 is SYDVKM. In DNA form, the CDR3 reads TGTGCCAGCAGTTCCACAGATACGCAGTATTTT. It is translated as CASSSTDTQYF.

This chain uses TRBV3-1 (or the pseudogene TRBV3-2) with TRBJ2-3; no firm D call. CDR3 length: 15 amino acids. Between the trimmed V and J ends, which lost 1 base and 2 bases, there was a span of 10 bases. The germline V gene has CDR1 LGHDT and CDR2 YNNKEL (reference sequence). The CDR3 loop reads CASSQGNRYTDTQYF. The CDR3, as DNA: TGTGCCAGCAGCCAAGGGAACAGATACACAGATACGCAGTATTTT.

The chain employs TRBV18 and TRBJ2-5; 7 nucleotides agree with TRBD2. In germline, CDR1 is KGHSH, CDR2 LQKENI. With V trimmed by 3 bases and J by 2 bases, 6 bases remained unmatched. The CDR3 spans 15 residues. DNA of the CDR3: TGTGCCAGCTCACCTTTCGGCGGGGGACAAGAGACCCAGTACTTC. Protein product: CASSPFGGGQETQYF.